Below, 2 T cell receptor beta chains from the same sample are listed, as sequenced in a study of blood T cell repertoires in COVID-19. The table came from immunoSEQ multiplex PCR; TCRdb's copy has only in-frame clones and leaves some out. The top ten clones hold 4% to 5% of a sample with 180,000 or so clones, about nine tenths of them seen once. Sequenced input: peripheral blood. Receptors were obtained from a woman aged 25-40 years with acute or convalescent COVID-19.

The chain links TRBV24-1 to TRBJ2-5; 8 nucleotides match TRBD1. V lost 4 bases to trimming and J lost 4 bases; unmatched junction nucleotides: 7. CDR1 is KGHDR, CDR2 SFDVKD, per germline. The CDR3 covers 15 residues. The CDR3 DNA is TGTGCCACCAGTGAACCCGCACAGGGGGGAGAGACCCAGTACTTC. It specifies CATSEPAQGGETQYF.

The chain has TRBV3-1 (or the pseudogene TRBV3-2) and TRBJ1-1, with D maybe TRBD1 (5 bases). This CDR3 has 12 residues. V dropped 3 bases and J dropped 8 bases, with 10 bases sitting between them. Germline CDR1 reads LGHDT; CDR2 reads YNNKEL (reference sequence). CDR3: CASSQGGPEAFF. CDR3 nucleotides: TGTGCCAGCAGCCAGGGGGGACCGGAAGCTTTCTTT.